This T cell receptor (beta chain) was recovered during a study of cytomegalovirus exposure and HLA in healthy donors. Looking at the study overall: Of the donors genotyped, several hundred in all, about 80% fell in the Caucasian-associated ancestry cluster. The study's findings and limits: In vitro assays verified that a few CMV-associated chains recognized CMV antigens specifically.

13 Jbeta primers and 60 Vbeta primers were used for the PCR. Some clones are missing from TCRdb's copy, which holds only in-frame ones; the method was immunoSEQ multiplex PCR. The data show 150,000 or so clones, about 73% seen once. A remark on this clone: What it binds is unknown.

From germline, CDR1 is SGHVS and CDR2 FQNEAQ. The V end was cut by 5 bases, the J end by 0 bases, with 17 bases between. The CDR3 has 17 residues. The chain recombines TRBV7-8 with TRBJ2-1, with D maybe TRBD2 (6 bases). This receptor was obtained from a woman in her sixties or seventies in good health and CMV-seropositive. The sample was PBMCs. DNA of the CDR3: TGTGCCAGCAGCGCCACGGGACTGTTGAGCTCCTACAATGAGCAGTTCTTC. Residues: CASSATGLLSSYNEQFF.